This TCR beta chain comes out of a study of blood T cell repertoires in COVID-19. CDR1 GTSNPN and CDR2 SVGIG come from the germline V gene (reference sequence). V shed 4 bases and J shed 1 base, with 16 bases lying between them. This CDR3 contains 15 residues. In the authors' workflow: Amplifying reference gene primers gave estimates of nucleated cell counts. Clones were read by immunoSEQ multiplex PCR, and TCRdb kept only the in-frame ones, dropping some. V and J calls and clone size follow that table, whereas D and trimming were derived from the DNA. This table has almost 80,000 clones, around 80% appearing once.

Sequencing was performed on peripheral blood. The chain joins TRBV30 to TRBJ1-2, with D possibly being TRBD1 (5 bases). The TCR comes from a woman aged 65 to 85 with acute or convalescent COVID-19. The CDR3 loop reads CAWKFKGLRNYGYTF. CDR3 nucleotides: TGTGCCTGGAAGTTCAAGGGACTCCGTAACTATGGCTACACCTTC.